The present T cell receptor (beta chain) was sequenced within a study of blood T cell repertoires in COVID-19. Turning to the study itself: Whether acute or convalescent, the COVID-19 samples came from the United States, Italy and Spain. The analysed material was cDNA or gDNA that came from T cells, B-cell-depleted T cells, or PBMCs.

Assay: immunoSEQ multiplex PCR; the TCRdb copy retains only in-frame clones and omits some. There are just over 80,000 clones in the sample; around 81% occur only once, and around 40% lies in the top ten. The sequencing input was peripheral blood. This receptor was taken from a man older than 75 with acute or convalescent COVID-19.

The CDR3, as DNA: TGCGCCAGCAGCTTGGACAGAACTAATTCACCCCTCCACTTT. Amino acid sequence: CASSLDRTNSPLHF. This sequence joins TRBV5-1 and TRBJ1-6; D gene unclear. Trimming pared 0 bases from V and 6 bases from J, leaving 7 bases between. This CDR3 comprises 14 residues. Germline V lookup: CDR1 SGHRS, CDR2 YFSETQ.